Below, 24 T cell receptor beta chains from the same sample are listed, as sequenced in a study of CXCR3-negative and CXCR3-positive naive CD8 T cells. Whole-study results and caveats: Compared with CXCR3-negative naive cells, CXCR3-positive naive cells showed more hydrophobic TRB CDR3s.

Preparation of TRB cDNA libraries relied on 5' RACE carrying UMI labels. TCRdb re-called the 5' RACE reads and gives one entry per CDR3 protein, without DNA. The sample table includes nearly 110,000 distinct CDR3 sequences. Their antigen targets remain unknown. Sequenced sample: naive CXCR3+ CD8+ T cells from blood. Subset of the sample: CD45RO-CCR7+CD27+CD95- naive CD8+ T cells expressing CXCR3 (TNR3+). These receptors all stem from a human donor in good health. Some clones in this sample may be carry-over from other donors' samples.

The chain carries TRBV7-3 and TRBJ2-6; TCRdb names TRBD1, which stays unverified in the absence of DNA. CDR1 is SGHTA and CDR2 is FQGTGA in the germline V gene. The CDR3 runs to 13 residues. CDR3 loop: CASSPWGANVLTF.

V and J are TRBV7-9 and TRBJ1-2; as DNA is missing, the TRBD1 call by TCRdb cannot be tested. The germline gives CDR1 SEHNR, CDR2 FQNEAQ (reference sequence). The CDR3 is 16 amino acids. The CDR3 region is CASSPNDRRVYYGYTF.

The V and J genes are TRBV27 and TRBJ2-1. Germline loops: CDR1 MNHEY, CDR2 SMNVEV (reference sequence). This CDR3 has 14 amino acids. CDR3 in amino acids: CASSFWQNVNEQFF.

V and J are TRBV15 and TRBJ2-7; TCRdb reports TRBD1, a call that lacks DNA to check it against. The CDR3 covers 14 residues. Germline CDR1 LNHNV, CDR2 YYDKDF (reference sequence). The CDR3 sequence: CATSDRDSSYEQYF.

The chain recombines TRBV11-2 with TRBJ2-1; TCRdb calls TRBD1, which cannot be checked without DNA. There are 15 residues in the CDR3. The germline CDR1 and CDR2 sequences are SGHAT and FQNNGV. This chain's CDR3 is CASSLDPDAYNEQFF. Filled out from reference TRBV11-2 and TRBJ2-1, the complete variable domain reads EAGVAQSPRYKIIEKRQSVAFWCNPISGHATLYWYQQILGQGPKLLIQFQNNGVVDDSQLPKDRFSAERLKGVDSTLKIQPAKLEDSAVYLCASSLDPDAYNEQFFGPGTRLTVL.

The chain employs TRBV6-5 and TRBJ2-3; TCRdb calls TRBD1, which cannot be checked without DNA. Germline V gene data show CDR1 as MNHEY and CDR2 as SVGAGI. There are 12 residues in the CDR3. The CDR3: CASSYKGVTQYF.

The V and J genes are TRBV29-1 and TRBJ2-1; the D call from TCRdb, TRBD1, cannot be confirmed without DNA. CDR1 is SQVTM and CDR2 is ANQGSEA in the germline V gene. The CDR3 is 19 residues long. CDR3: CSVEGFPDRESLNYNEQFF.

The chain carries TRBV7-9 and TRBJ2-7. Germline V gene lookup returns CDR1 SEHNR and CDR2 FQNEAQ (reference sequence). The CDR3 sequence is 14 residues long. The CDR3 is CASSFAGGPYEQYF.

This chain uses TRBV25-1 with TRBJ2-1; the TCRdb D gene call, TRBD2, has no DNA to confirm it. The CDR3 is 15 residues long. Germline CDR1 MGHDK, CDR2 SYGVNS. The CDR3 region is CASAWGLAGINEQFF.

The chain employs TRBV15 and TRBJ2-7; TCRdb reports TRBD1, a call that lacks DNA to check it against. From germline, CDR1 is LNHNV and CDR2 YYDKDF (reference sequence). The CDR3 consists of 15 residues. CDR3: CATSSSTGPAYEQYF.

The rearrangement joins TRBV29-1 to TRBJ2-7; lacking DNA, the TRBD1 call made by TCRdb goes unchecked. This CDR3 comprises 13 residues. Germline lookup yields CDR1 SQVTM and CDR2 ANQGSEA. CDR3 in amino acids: CSVDQQGSYEQYF.

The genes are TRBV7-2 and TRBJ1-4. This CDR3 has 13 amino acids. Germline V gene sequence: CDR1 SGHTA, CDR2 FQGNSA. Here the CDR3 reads CASSLIVGEKLFF.

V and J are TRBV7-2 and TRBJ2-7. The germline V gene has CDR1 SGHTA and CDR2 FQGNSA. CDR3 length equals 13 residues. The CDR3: CASSFTISYEQYF.

The CDR3 loop is CASSSPGLGDEQFF. The V and J genes are TRBV6-5 and TRBJ2-1; with no DNA, the TCRdb D assignment of TRBD1 cannot be verified. This CDR3 is built from 14 residues. Germline-derived CDR1 and CDR2 are MNHEY and SVGAGI.

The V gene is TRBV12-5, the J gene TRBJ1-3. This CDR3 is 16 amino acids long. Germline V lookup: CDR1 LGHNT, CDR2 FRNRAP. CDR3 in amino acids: CASGLVPGDSGNTIYF.

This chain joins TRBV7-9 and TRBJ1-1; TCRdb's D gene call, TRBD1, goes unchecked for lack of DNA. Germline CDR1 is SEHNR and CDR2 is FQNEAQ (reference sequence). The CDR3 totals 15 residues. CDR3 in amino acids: CASSLAVGTNTEAFF.

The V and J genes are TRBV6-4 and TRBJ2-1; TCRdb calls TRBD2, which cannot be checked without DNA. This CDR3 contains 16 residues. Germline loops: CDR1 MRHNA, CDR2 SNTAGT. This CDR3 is CASSDSVAGDKDEQFF.

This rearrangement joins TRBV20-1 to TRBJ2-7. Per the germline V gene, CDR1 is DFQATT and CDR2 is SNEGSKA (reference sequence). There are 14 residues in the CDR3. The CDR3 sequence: CSARDPSGDYEQYF.

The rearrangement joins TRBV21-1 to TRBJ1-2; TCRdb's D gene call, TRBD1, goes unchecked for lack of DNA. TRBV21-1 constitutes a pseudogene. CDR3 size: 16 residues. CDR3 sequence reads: CASSIPGTGSWHGYTF.

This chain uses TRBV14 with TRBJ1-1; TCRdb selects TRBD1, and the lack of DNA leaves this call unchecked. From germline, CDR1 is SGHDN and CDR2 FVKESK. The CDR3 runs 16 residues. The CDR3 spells CASSPTYLPGEIGAFF.

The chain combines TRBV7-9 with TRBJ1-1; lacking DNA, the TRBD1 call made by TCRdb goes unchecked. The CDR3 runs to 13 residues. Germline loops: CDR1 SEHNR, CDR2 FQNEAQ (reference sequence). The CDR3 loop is CASSAPGAAEAFF. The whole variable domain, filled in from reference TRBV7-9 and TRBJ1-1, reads DTGVSQNPRHKITKRGQNVTFRCDPISEHNRLYWYRQTLGQGPEFLTYFQNEAQLEKSRLLSDRFSAERPKGSFSTLEIQRTEQGDSAMYLCASSAPGAAEAFFGQGTRLTVV.

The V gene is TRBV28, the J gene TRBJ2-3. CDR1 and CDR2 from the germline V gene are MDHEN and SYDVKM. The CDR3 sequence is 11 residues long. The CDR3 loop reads CASRTTDTQYF.

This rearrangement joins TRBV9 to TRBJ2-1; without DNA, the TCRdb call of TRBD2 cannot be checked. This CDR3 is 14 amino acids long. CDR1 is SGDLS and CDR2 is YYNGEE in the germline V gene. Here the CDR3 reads CASSVVLWEGEQFF.

The CDR3 sequence: CATSRDTGHLDMEQYF. The chain combines TRBV15 with TRBJ2-7; TCRdb reports TRBD1, a call that lacks DNA to check it against. The CDR3 loop spans 16 amino acids. The V gene's germline CDR1 is LNHNV and CDR2 YYDKDF (reference sequence). The full variable domain, rest sourced from reference TRBV15 and TRBJ2-7, is DAMVIQNPRYQVTQFGKPVTLSCSQTLNHNVMYWYQQKSSQAPKLLFHYYDKDFNNEADTPDNFQSRRPNTSFCFLDIRSPGLGDTAMYLCATSRDTGHLDMEQYFGPGTRLTVT.